These 23 T cell receptor beta chains came from one sample sequenced in a study of Graves' ophthalmopathy and Graves' hyperthyroidism. Researchers took RNA transcripts and amplified TCR beta CDR3 regions from them. First-round RT-PCR used HTBI primers; second-round multiplex PCR followed. TCRdb processed the multiplex PCR reads anew with MiXCR; each CDR3 protein has one entry. The data contain approximately 160,000 distinct CDR3 sequences, around two fifths of them singletons. The sample taken for sequencing was peripheral blood. These receptors all stem from a man aged 25 to 40 with Graves' ophthalmopathy.

This clonotype occurred many times. J is TRBJ2-5 and V is TRBV20-1, with 7 bases that match TRBD1. Trimming took 4 bases from V and 1 from J; bases not matched to a gene: 3. The CDR3 is 13 residues long. The germline gives CDR1 DFQATT, CDR2 SNEGSKA (reference sequence). CDR3 region: CSANRQGQETQYF. CDR3 bases: TGCAGTGCTAACCGACAGGGCCAAGAGACCCAGTACTTC.

The chain carries TRBV11-2 and TRBJ2-7; D might be TRBD1 (6 bases). Germline-derived CDR1 and CDR2 are SGHAT and FQNNGV. CDR3 size: 13 residues. Trimming stripped 5 bases from V and 6 bases from J, with 14 bases between. CDR3 nucleotide sequence: TGTGCCAGCAGCGACGGGACAAGGTCCGAGCAGTACTTC. Its protein product is CASSDGTRSEQYF.

This clonotype was picked up many times. The V and J genes are TRBV4-3 and TRBJ2-2; 9 bases map to TRBD1. Germline assignment: CDR1 LGHNA and CDR2 YSLEER. The length of the CDR3 is 15 residues. The J segment lost 4 bases and the V segment lost 8 bases, leaving 8 bases of the junction unmatched. The CDR3 here is CASGDRAGGTGELFF. CDR3 coding DNA: TGCGCCAGCGGGGACAGGGCCGGTGGCACCGGGGAGCTGTTTTTT.

This clonotype was found many times. The chain couples TRBV6-5 to TRBJ2-2, with D possibly being TRBD1 (5 bases). The CDR3 length is 12 residues. Germline loops: CDR1 MNHEY, CDR2 SVGAGI. With 6 bases removed from V and 6 bases from J, the gap between germline ends came to 8 bases. CDR3 sequence (DNA): TGTGCCAGCAGCCCAGGGCCCGGGGAGCTGTTTTTT. This translates into CASSPGPGELFF.

This clonotype was recorded at least ten times. The chain couples TRBV27 to TRBJ1-3, with D maybe TRBD1 (5 bases). The germline V gene has CDR1 MNHEY and CDR2 SMNVEV (reference sequence). Trimming took off 3 bases at V and 1 base at J, with 19 bases between the two ends. The CDR3 contains 18 residues. Written as DNA, the CDR3 is TGTGCCAGCAGTTTTTTCCCCCCGGGCGGGGGTTCTGGAAACACCATATATTTT. It yields the protein CASSFFPPGGGSGNTIYF.

This clonotype was detected many times. This sequence joins TRBV9 and TRBJ1-6; TRBD1 might be the D (5 bases). The CDR3 length is 14 residues. The germline gives CDR1 SGDLS, CDR2 YYNGEE. The germline V and J ends were trimmed by 0 bases and 7 bases, with 8 bases remaining between them. The CDR3 nucleotides are TGTGCCAGCAGCGTAGGGGGACGGAATTCACCCCTCCACTTT. It codes for CASSVGGRNSPLHF.

This clonotype was seen at least ten times. J is TRBJ1-3 and V is TRBV12-3 or TRBV12-4; TRBD1 matches at 9 bases. This CDR3 has 19 amino acids. The V gene end was trimmed by 3 bases and the J gene end by 2 bases; junction bases not matched to a gene: 14. The CDR3 loop is CASSLMTVTGTGPGNTIYF. The CDR3 DNA follows: TGTGCCAGCAGTTTGATGACGGTAACAGGGACAGGGCCTGGAAACACCATATATTTT.

This clonotype was counted a few times. The V gene is TRBV12-3 or TRBV12-4, the J gene TRBJ1-1; no clear D gene. This CDR3 has 12 amino acids. Trimming left V 7 bases short and J 4 bases short, with 10 bases between. CDR3 loop: CASIWGSTEAFF. CDR3 sequence (DNA): TGTGCCAGCATTTGGGGTAGCACTGAAGCTTTCTTT.

This clonotype was seen ten or more times. V gene TRBV12-3 or TRBV12-4 combines with J gene TRBJ2-2, with a tentative D call TRBD1 (7 bases). This CDR3 comprises 17 residues. The germline V and J ends were trimmed by 7 bases and 7 bases, with 25 bases remaining between them. The CDR3 DNA reads as TGTGCCAGCACCCGTCGGGGGATAGGGGGCTGGGGCGGGGAGCTGTTTTTT. Translation: CASTRRGIGGWGGELFF.

This clonotype has a single count. Since a much larger clone is just one base distant, this may be a read error. This rearrangement joins TRBV24-1 to TRBJ1-5; perhaps TRBD1 as D (5 bases). CDR1 is KGHDR, CDR2 SFDVKD, per germline. V was shortened by 0 bases and J by 10 bases, with 6 bases between the two germline ends. This CDR3 has 12 amino acids. The CDR3 DNA reads as TGTGCCACCAGTGATTTGGGGGGACCCCAGCATTTT. Amino acid sequence: CATSDLGGPQHF.

The chain links TRBV30 to TRBJ2-7, with 9 positions matching TRBD2. V was clipped by 0 bases and J by 6 bases; unmatched bases: 6. CDR1 GTSNPN and CDR2 SVGIG come from the germline V gene (reference sequence). This CDR3 is 14 amino acids long. CDR3 sequence reads: CAWSVFSGSSEQYF. The CDR3 DNA reads as TGTGCCTGGAGTGTGTTTAGCGGGAGTAGCGAGCAGTACTTC.

This clonotype was found many times. This rearrangement joins TRBV11-2 to TRBJ2-5; D perhaps matches TRBD1 (7 bases). V was shortened by 8 bases and J by 4 bases, with 14 bases between the two germline ends. The CDR3 consists of 13 residues. Germline loops: CDR1 SGHAT, CDR2 FQNNGV. CDR3 in amino acids: CASPDRDLETQYF. For the CDR3, the DNA is TGTGCCAGCCCCGACAGGGACTTAGAGACCCAGTACTTC.

The V gene is TRBV28, the J gene TRBJ2-7; 8 bases agree with TRBD2. With V trimmed by 8 bases and J by 7 bases, 10 bases remained unmatched. The CDR3 consists of 13 residues. Germline loops: CDR1 MDHEN, CDR2 SYDVKM. CDR3 coding DNA: TGTGCCAGCCGTGGACTAGCCGAATGGGAGCAGTACTTC. It is translated as CASRGLAEWEQYF.

The V gene is TRBV7-3, the J gene TRBJ1-5; D uncertain. V was shortened by 2 bases and J by 6 bases, with 8 bases between the two germline ends. CDR3 size: 13 residues. The germline CDR1 and CDR2 sequences are SGHTA and FQGTGA. The CDR3 here is CASSLDGSQPQHF. In DNA, the CDR3 is TGTGCCAGCAGCTTAGATGGCAGTCAGCCCCAGCATTTT.

CDR3 region: CASSLKGSNEQYF. CDR3 nucleotide sequence: TGTGCCAGCAGCTTAAAGGGGTCGAACGAGCAGTACTTC. The V call is TRBV7-2, the J call TRBJ2-7, with a tentative D call TRBD1 (5 bases). Germline V gene sequence: CDR1 SGHTA, CDR2 FQGNSA. The V end lost 2 bases, the J end lost 5 bases, and 10 bases lay between the germline ends. This CDR3 spans 13 amino acids. Looking up the rest from reference TRBV7-2 and TRBJ2-7 gives the full variable domain: GAGVSQSPSNKVTEKGKDVELRCDPISGHTALYWYRQSLGQGLEFLIYFQGNSAPDKSGLPSDRFSAERTGGSVSTLTIQRTQQEDSAVYLCASSLKGSNEQYFGPGTRLTVT.

This sequence joins TRBV12-3 or TRBV12-4 and TRBJ1-1; D is possibly TRBD1 (6 bases). The CDR3 spans 14 residues. V was shortened by 5 bases and J by 7 bases, with 17 bases between the two germline ends. CDR3 in amino acids: CASSPPPGGSEAFF. For the CDR3, the DNA is TGTGCCAGCAGTCCCCCACCGGGGGGCAGTGAAGCTTTCTTT.

The rearrangement uses TRBV27 and TRBJ1-1; a possible D gene is TRBD1 (6 bases). Germline values: CDR1 MNHEY, CDR2 SMNVEV (reference sequence). The V end was cut by 3 bases, the J end by 2 bases, with 13 bases between. The CDR3 is 15 amino acids. CDR3 nucleotide sequence: TGTGCCAGCAGTTTTTACAGGGCGGGAAACACTGAAGCTTTCTTT. Its translation is CASSFYRAGNTEAFF.

The chain combines TRBV6-5 with TRBJ1-1; possible D gene TRBD1, 5 bases. Germline V gene data show CDR1 as MNHEY and CDR2 as SVGAGI. V gave up 4 bases and J gave up 2 bases, with 20 bases separating them. The CDR3 has 17 residues. CDR3 residues: CASSFRADRNRNTEAFF. In nucleotides, the CDR3 is TGTGCCAGCAGTTTCCGGGCAGACAGAAACAGAAACACTGAAGCTTTCTTT.

This clonotype was seen at least ten times. The chain uses TRBV20-1 and TRBJ2-7, with 7 bases that match TRBD1. Trimming took 1 base from V and 3 from J; bases not matched to a gene: 6. CDR3 length: 14 amino acids. Germline lookup yields CDR1 DFQATT and CDR2 SNEGSKA (reference sequence). The chain's CDR3 is CSARAPGTDYEQYF. CDR3 in DNA: TGCAGTGCTAGAGCCCCCGGGACAGACTACGAGCAGTACTTC.

This clonotype was seen more than once but under ten times. In DNA form, the CDR3 reads TGTGCCAGCAGTCGGACGACTAGCGGGGTGGAGACCCAGTACTTC. Protein product: CASSRTTSGVETQYF. The chain carries TRBV6-2 or TRBV6-3 and TRBJ2-5; 11 nucleotides agree with TRBD2. From germline, CDR1 is MNHEY and CDR2 SVGEGT. The CDR3 totals 15 residues. Trimming removed 5 bases from V and 5 bases from J; junction bases left unmatched: 7.

This clonotype has at least ten counts. The chain's CDR3 is CASSSAAGGSFQDQQPQHF. CDR3 DNA: TGTGCCAGCAGTTCTGCAGCGGGGGGATCGTTTCAGGACCAACAGCCCCAGCATTTT. The chain joins TRBV6-6 to TRBJ1-5; TRBD1 is a possible D gene (5 bases). The CDR3 loop spans 19 amino acids. Trimming stripped 4 bases from V and 7 bases from J, with 29 bases between. The V gene's germline CDR1 is MNHNY and CDR2 SVGAGI (reference sequence).

This clonotype was observed a few times. The chain joins TRBV2 to TRBJ2-7, with a weak D call TRBD2 (5 bases). The CDR3 loop spans 14 amino acids. Trimming removed 5 bases from V and 6 bases from J, with 17 bases in between. CDR1 SNHLY and CDR2 FYNNEI come from the germline V gene. CDR3 sequence reads: CASSLSVGGGEQYF. The CDR3 DNA reads as TGTGCCAGCAGTTTGTCTGTCGGAGGAGGCGAGCAGTACTTC.

Many counts were recorded for this clonotype. Sequence at one end of the junction differs from germline and may be a read error. The chain employs TRBV10-3 and TRBJ2-7, with a weak D call TRBD2 (7 bases). This CDR3 spans 15 amino acids. Germline-derived CDR1 and CDR2 are ENHRY and SYGVKD. The CDR3, as DNA: TGTGCCATCCGTGAAGGGGGAACCGGGAGGTACGAGCAGTACTTC. This codes for CAIREGGTGRYEQYF.